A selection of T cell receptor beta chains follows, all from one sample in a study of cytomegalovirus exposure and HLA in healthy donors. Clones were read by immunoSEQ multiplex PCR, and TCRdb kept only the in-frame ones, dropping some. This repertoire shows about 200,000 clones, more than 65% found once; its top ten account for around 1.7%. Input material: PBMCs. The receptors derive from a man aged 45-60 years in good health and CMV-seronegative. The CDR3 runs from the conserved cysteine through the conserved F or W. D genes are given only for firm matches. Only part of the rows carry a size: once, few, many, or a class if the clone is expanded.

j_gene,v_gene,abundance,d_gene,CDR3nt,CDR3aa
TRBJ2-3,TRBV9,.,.,TGTGCCAGCAGCGTAGCAGCGAGCACAGATACGCAGTATTTT,CASSVAASTDTQYF
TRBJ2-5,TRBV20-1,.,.,TGCAGTGCTAGAGGGCAGGAGACCCAGTACTTC,CSARGQETQYF
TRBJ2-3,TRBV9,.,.,TGTGCCAGCAGGGCCAGCGGACTTATGAGCGATACGCAGTATTTT,CASRASGLMSDTQYF
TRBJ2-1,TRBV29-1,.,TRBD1,TGCAGCGTGGACAGGTACAATGAGCAGTTCTTC,CSVDRYNEQFF
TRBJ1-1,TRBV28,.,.,TGTGCCAGCAGCCGACCGGGACAGAACACTGAAGCTTTCTTT,CASSRPGQNTEAFF
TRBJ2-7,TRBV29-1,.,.,TGCAGCGTTGGGGCAGGGAACTCCTACGAGCAGTACTTC,CSVGAGNSYEQYF
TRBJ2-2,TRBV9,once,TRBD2,TGTGCCAGCAGCCCCCGAGACGGGAGGACCACCGGGGAGCTGTTTTTT,CASSPRDGRTTGELFF
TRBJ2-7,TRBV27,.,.,TGTGCCAGCAGTCTCGTGGGGGCTTACGAGCAGTACTTC,CASSLVGAYEQYF
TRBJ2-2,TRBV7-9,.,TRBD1,TGTGCCAGCACTCCGGGACAGGGGAATACCGGGGAGCTGTTTTTT,CASTPGQGNTGELFF
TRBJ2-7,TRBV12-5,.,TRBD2,TGTGCTAGTGGTTTAGGGACTAGCGGGAGTATGTCCTACGAGCAGTACTTC,CASGLGTSGSMSYEQYF
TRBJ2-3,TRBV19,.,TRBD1,TGTGCCAGTGCCTGGGACAGCAGCACAGATACGCAGTATTTT,CASAWDSSTDTQYF
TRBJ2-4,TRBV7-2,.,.,TGTGCCAGCAGCTTCCAGGGGCGGAGCCCTAGAAACATTCAGTACTTC,CASSFQGRSPRNIQYF
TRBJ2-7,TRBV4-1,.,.,TGCGCCAGCAGCCAAGAACGCGGGAATAACTACTACGAGCAGTACTTC,CASSQERGNNYYEQYF
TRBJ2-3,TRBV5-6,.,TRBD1,TGTGCCAGCAGCGGGACAGGGGAAACAGATACGCAGTATTTT,CASSGTGETDTQYF
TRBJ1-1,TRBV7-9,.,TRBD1,TGTGCCAGCAGACTTAGGTCCACAGGGGACACTGAAGCTTTCTTT,CASRLRSTGDTEAFF
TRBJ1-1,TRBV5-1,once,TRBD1,TGCGCCAGCAGCCCGGACAGGGTAAGCACTGAAGCTTTCTTT,CASSPDRVSTEAFF
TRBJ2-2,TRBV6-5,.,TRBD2,TGTGCCAGCACCCGGCGGGAGGACACCGGGGAGCTGTTTTTT,CASTRREDTGELFF
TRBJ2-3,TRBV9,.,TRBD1,TGTGCCAGCAGCGCGCCGGGACAGGGTAACACAGATACGCAGTATTTT,CASSAPGQGNTDTQYF
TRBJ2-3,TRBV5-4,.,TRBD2,TGTGCCAGCAGCTTATATAGCGGGAGCAAAGATACGCAGTATTTT,CASSLYSGSKDTQYF
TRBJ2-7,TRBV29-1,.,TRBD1,TGCAGCGTAAGTAGGACAGGAGGCTCCTACGAGCAGTACTTC,CSVSRTGGSYEQYF
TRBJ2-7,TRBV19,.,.,TGTGCCAGTAGTATAGGGGGACTCCTAACTTACGAGCAGTACTTC,CASSIGGLLTYEQYF
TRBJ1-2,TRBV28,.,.,TGTGCCAGCAGTCCCCCAGGAAGGGGGGGCTACACCTTC,CASSPPGRGGYTF
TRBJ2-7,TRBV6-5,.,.,TGTGCCAGCAGTTACTCTCGATACAGGGAGTATGCCGAGCAGTACTTC,CASSYSRYREYAEQYF
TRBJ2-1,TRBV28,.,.,TGTGCCAGCAGTTTCGGGGGAGAATCCTACAATGAGCAGTTCTTC,CASSFGGESYNEQFF
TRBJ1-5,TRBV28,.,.,TGTGCCAGCAGTCTGGGTACTCGGAGTCAGCCCCAGCATTTT,CASSLGTRSQPQHF
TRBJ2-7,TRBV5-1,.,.,TGCGCCAGCAGCTTTCGCACAGATTCCTACGAGCAGTACTTC,CASSFRTDSYEQYF
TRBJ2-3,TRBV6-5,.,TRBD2,TGTGCCAGCAGTACTGGGGGAGGGGTTGATACGCAGTATTTT,CASSTGGGVDTQYF
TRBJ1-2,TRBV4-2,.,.,TGTGCCAGCAGCCAAAGGGGTAACTATGGCTACACCTTC,CASSQRGNYGYTF
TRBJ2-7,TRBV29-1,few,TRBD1,TGCAGCGTCGACAGGGGGCCTCTGGACGAGCAGTACTTC,CSVDRGPLDEQYF
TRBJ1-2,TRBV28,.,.,TGTGCCAGCATTCCACCGGGGGAGTGGGGCTACACCTTC,CASIPPGEWGYTF
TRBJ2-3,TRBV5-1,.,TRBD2,TGCGCCAGCAGCTTTTCACTAGCGGGAGCAGATACGCAGTATTTT,CASSFSLAGADTQYF
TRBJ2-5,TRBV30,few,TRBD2,TGTGCCCAGCGGGAGAGTGGGGAGACCCAGTACTTC,CAQRESGETQYF
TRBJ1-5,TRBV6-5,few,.,TGTGCCAGCAGTTCTCGTCCAGAACAGCAGGGGCCCCAGCATTTT,CASSSRPEQQGPQHF
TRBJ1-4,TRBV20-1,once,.,TGCAGTGCTAATGAACAGTTCAAACTGTTTTTT,CSANEQFKLFF
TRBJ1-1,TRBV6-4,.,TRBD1,TGTGCCAGCAGTGACTCCCCGACAGGGGGTTCTGAAGCTTTCTTT,CASSDSPTGGSEAFF
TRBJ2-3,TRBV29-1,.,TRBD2,TGCAGCGGACTAGCGGACACAGATACGCAGTATTTT,CSGLADTDTQYF
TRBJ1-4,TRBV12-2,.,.,TGTGCAAGTCGCACCCGAGGTGCAACTAATGAAAAACTGTTTTTT,CASRTRGATNEKLFF
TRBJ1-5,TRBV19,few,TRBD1,TGTGCCAGTAGACGACAGGGTTCTCAGCCCCAGCATTTT,CASRRQGSQPQHF
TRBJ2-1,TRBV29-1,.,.,TGCAGCGTCCCCGAGGGGGGGCGCTACAATGAGCAGTTCTTC,CSVPEGGRYNEQFF
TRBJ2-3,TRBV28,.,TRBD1,TGTGCCAGCAGTTTGGGGGACAGGGGTTTTTCAGATACGCAGTATTTT,CASSLGDRGFSDTQYF
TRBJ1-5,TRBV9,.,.,TGTGCCAGCAGCGTCGGCCCGGGAGGTCAGCCCCAGCATTTT,CASSVGPGGQPQHF
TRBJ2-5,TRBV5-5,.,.,TGTGCCAGCAGCCTAGGGGCAGGGTGGGAAGAGACCCAGTACTTC,CASSLGAGWEETQYF
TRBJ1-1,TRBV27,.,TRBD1,TGTGCCAGCAGTCCTGGACAGGGTTTTGAATCTTTCTTT,CASSPGQGFESFF
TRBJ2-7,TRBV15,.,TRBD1,TGTGCCACCAGCAGAGATGAATCTCCCCGACAGGGGTACTACGAGCAGTACTTC,CATSRDESPRQGYYEQYF
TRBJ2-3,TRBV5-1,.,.,TGCGCCAGCACTGGAGTTTTCCCCCGCGATACGCAGTATTTT,CASTGVFPRDTQYF
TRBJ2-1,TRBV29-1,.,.,TGCAGCGTTGACTCCCTAGCCGAATACAATGAGCAGTTCTTC,CSVDSLAEYNEQFF
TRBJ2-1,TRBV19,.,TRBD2,TGTGCCAGTAGATTTGGGAGGGACCCTAGCGGGAGCTCCTACAATGAGCAGTTCTTC,CASRFGRDPSGSSYNEQFF
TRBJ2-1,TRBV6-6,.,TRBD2,TGTGCCAGCAGTCCTCCGGGACTAGCCCCCTACAATGAGCAGTTCTTC,CASSPPGLAPYNEQFF
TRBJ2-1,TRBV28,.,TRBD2,TGTGCCAGCAGTTTAGGGTCTAGCGGGAGCGATGAGCAGTTCTTC,CASSLGSSGSDEQFF
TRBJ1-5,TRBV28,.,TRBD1,TGTGCCAGCAGTTTAGGGGCAGGGGGACAGCCCCAGCATTTT,CASSLGAGGQPQHF
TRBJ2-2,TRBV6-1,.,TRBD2,TGTGCCACCCGGCGGGAGGGTGACACCGGGGAGCTGTTTTTT,CATRREGDTGELFF
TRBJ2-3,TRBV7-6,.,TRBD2,TGTGCCAGCAGCTTATCTGCGGGGGGAGGGTGGGATAGCACAGATACGCAGTATTTT,CASSLSAGGGWDSTDTQYF
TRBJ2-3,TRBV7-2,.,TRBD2,TGTGCCAGCAGCTTGACTAGCGGACCTAGCACAGATACGCAGTATTTT,CASSLTSGPSTDTQYF
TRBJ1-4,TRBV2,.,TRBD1,TGTGCCAGCAGCGCGGACAGGGGCGAGGTGAAACTGTTTTTT,CASSADRGEVKLFF